The present TCR beta chain was sequenced within a study of blood T cell repertoires in COVID-19 (TCRdb year 2020). About the study as a whole: Collaborator samples came from the United States, Italy and Spain and covered acute and convalescent phases of COVID-19. The material from the prospective study consisted of cDNA or gDNA derived from T cells, B-cell-depleted T cells, or PBMCs. The dataset comprised deeply sampled blood TCRbeta repertoires from subjects exposed to, actively infected with, or recovered from COVID-19. A freely available public database, intended as a resource for researchers studying the immune response to SARS-CoV-2, is where the repertoires were released. The samples were drawn from the first 160 participants of the ongoing ImmuneRACE study and from 950 to 1,500 subjects provided by 6 global collaborators. The sample metadata nearly always contained a de-identified subject ID, COVID-19 status, age in years and sex. Where HLA class I and class II types were available, the types were taken from metadata supplied by the sample provider, not from assay-based typing. What the authors observed across the whole study: The quantity of clinical and demographic metadata differed by source and by participant and was supplied without curation.

The germline V gene specifies MNHEY as CDR1 and SVGEGT as CDR2. The germline V end is reduced by 5 bases and the J end by 6 bases; junction bases left unmatched: 6. The CDR3 holds 14 amino acids from the cysteine to the phenylalanine. Of the read, only the CDR3 DNA is kept; its 42 bases are in frame from base 1. At one collaborating source in Seattle, patients were enrolled during active infection and were followed longitudinally through the course of disease. Whole blood was collected in K2EDTA tubes by collaborating institutions according to the institutions' own protocols. Collaborator samples were shipped for TCRbeta analysis as frozen whole blood, isolated PBMCs, or DNA extracted from either sample type. In the case of this clone: Which antigen it targets is not known. No quality values exist for individual bases; no much larger clone is one base distant.

TCRbeta CDR3 regions were amplified from genomic DNA using the immunoSEQ Assay, a bias-controlled multiplex PCR. The study's own analysis went as follows. The number of nucleated cells in each sample was estimated from the amplification of reference gene primers within the assay. To quantify the absolute abundance of each unique TCRbeta CDR3 rearrangement, sequence reads were collapsed and filtered. For each sample, productive Simpson clonality was calculated as the square root of Simpson's diversity index across productive rearrangements. TCRdb re-hosts the immuneACCESS table, in-frame sequences only. Its copies lack some clones; in the studies checked, an unresolved V gene accounts for under half of them, and the cause for the rest is not known. D and trimming were read from the DNA, whereas the V and J calls and clone size are those reported in that table. The sample table shows fewer than 250,000 clones, and 70% to 90% are seen once. The ten largest clones represent about 0.95% of the sample.

This sequence was found in a man between 60 and 70 years old with COVID-19, enrolled during active disease. Recombination joined TRBV6-2 or TRBV6-3 with TRBJ2-7; 11 of the junction bases match TRBD1. Sequenced sample: peripheral blood. The CDR3 region reads CASSRTGGKGEQYF. The DNA reads as follows: TGTGCCAGCAGTCGGACAGGGGGCAAAGGCGAGCAGTACTTC.